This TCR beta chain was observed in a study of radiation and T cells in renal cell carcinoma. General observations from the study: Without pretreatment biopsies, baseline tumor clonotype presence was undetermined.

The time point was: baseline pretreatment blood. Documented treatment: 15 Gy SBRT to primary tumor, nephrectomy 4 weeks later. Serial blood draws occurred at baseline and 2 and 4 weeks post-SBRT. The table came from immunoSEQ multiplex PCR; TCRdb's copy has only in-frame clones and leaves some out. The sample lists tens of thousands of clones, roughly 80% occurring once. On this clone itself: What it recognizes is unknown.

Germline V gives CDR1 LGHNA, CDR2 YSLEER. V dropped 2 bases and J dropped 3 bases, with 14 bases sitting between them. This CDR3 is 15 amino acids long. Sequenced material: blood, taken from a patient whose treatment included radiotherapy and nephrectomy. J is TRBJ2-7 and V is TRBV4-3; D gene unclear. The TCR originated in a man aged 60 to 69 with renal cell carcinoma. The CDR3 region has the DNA TGCGCCAGCAGCCAAACGTGGAAGGCCCTCTACGAGCAGTACTTC. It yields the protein CASSQTWKALYEQYF.